Following are 21 T cell receptor beta chains from one sample sequenced in a study of control samples from healthy donors and cancer patients. Measured with immunoSEQ multiplex PCR; TCRdb has only the in-frame clones, and not every one. Counted here are more than 150,000 clones, approximately 92% occurring once; the ten biggest clones make up about 1.5%. The specimen was blood. These receptors came from a young man in good health.

This chain joins TRBV9 and TRBJ2-3; TRBD2 aligns across 10 bases. Trimming removed 4 bases from V and 7 bases from J; junction bases left unmatched: 12. The CDR3 is 16 amino acids. Germline V CDR1 and CDR2: SGDLS, YYNGEE. CDR3 sequence: CASSLFGLAEYNTQYF. The CDR3 nucleotides are TGTGCCAGCAGCCTTTTCGGACTAGCGGAATATAATACGCAGTATTTT.

A note on this clone: The sample holds other DNA sequences that translate to the same CDR3. The chain is built from TRBV5-1 and TRBJ1-1; D is possibly TRBD1 (6 bases). V was trimmed by 0 bases and J by 1 base, leaving 7 bases between them. There are 14 residues in the CDR3. Germline CDR1 reads SGHRS; CDR2 reads YFSETQ. The CDR3 loop reads CASSLGQANTEAFF. DNA for the CDR3: TGCGCCAGCAGCTTGGGACAGGCGAACACTGAAGCTTTCTTT.

This chain links TRBV5-1 with TRBJ1-2, with D unclear. V was shortened by 0 bases and J by 6 bases, with 12 bases between the two germline ends. The germline gives CDR1 SGHRS, CDR2 YFSETQ. The CDR3 consists of 14 residues. The CDR3 region is CASSLVSAEDGYTF. CDR3 DNA: TGCGCCAGCAGCTTGGTTAGTGCCGAAGATGGCTACACCTTC.

CDR3 loop: CASSKGLAEYNEQFF. For the CDR3, the DNA is TGTGCCAGCAGCAAGGGACTAGCGGAATACAATGAGCAGTTCTTC. The chain employs TRBV27 and TRBJ2-1; 11 nucleotides match TRBD2. This CDR3 is built from 15 residues. Trimming cost V 6 bases and J 4 bases; bases outside gene matches: 5. Germline lookup yields CDR1 MNHEY and CDR2 SMNVEV (reference sequence).

The chain recombines TRBV13 with TRBJ2-7; the match to TRBD1 covers 9 bases. This CDR3 region has 13 residues. Losses at the gene ends were 5 bases for V and 7 bases for J; bases not matched to a gene: 6. CDR1 and CDR2 from the germline V gene are PRHDT and FYEKMQ (reference sequence). CDR3 nucleotide sequence: TGTGCCAGCAGCGGGGACAGGGTGCAAGAGCAGTACTTC. Translated: CASSGDRVQEQYF.

This chain connects TRBV5-1 to TRBJ2-7; D may match TRBD1 or TRBD2 (5 bases each). Germline V CDR1 and CDR2: SGHRS, YFSETQ. V dropped 4 bases and J dropped 4 bases, with 21 bases sitting between them. There are 16 residues in the CDR3. CDR3: CASSPLPGTLRYEQYF. CDR3 coding DNA: TGCGCCAGCAGCCCCCTCCCGGGGACCCTCCGGTACGAGCAGTACTTC.

The V call is TRBV6-5, the J call TRBJ1-2; D unclear. Trimming left V 0 bases short and J 4 bases short, with 12 bases between. The V gene's germline CDR1 is MNHEY and CDR2 SVGAGI. The CDR3 covers 15 residues. CDR3 protein: CASSYSTTPIYGYTF. DNA of the CDR3: TGTGCCAGCAGTTACTCTACTACGCCTATCTATGGCTACACCTTC.

The chain recombines TRBV11-3 with TRBJ2-7; D not resolved. The germline V gene encodes CDR1 SGHNT and CDR2 YENEEA. Trimming shortened V by 1 base and J by 7 bases, and 17 bases separated the two germline ends. The CDR3 is made up of 15 amino acids. CDR3 sequence: CASSLGTPGLGEQYF. For the CDR3, the DNA is TGTGCCAGCAGCTTAGGTACCCCCGGCTTGGGGGAGCAGTACTTC.

The chain combines TRBV12-3 or TRBV12-4 with TRBJ2-7, with D unresolved. The CDR3 extends over 12 amino acids. V was clipped by 6 bases and J by 4 bases, with 10 bases between them. CDR3 in DNA: TGTGCCAGCAGCCTATCCGGATACGAGCAGTACTTC. This encodes CASSLSGYEQYF.

The chain combines TRBV19 with TRBJ2-7; possible D gene TRBD1, 8 bases. The CDR3 consists of 15 residues. V shed 4 bases and J shed 5 bases, with 18 bases lying between them. Per the germline V gene, CDR1 is LNHDA and CDR2 is SQIVND (reference sequence). The CDR3 bases are TGTGCCAGTAGTAGCAACAGGGGGGGGAGAGACGAGCAGTACTTC. Protein: CASSSNRGGRDEQYF.

The chain joins TRBV5-1 to TRBJ2-5, with 9 positions matching TRBD1. Germline CDR1 and CDR2: SGHRS and YFSETQ. This CDR3 is built from 14 residues. Trimming took 4 bases from V and 4 from J; bases not matched to a gene: 5. In nucleotides, the CDR3 is TGCGCCAGCAGCGGCAGACAGGGGGGAGAGACCCAGTACTTC. Its translation: CASSGRQGGETQYF.

The chain links TRBV28 to TRBJ2-2; D is perhaps TRBD2 (5 bases). Trimming left V 4 bases short and J 5 bases short, with 14 bases between. The CDR3 sequence is 15 residues long. Germline V gene sequence: CDR1 MDHEN, CDR2 SYDVKM. CDR3 coding DNA: TGTGCCAGCAGTTCCCGGGCCCGGAGGACCGGGGAGCTGTTTTTT. Its translation is CASSSRARRTGELFF.

The V call is TRBV6-6, the J call TRBJ2-7; 13 nucleotides agree with TRBD2. CDR3 length: 15 residues. Germline V lookup: CDR1 MNHNY, CDR2 SVGAGI (reference sequence). Unmatched junction bases numbered 6, after V lost 6 bases and J lost 4 bases. CDR3 in amino acids: CASRFGTSGTYEQYF. The CDR3 bases are TGTGCCAGCAGATTTGGGACTAGCGGGACTTACGAGCAGTACTTC.

The chain joins TRBV30 to TRBJ2-7, with 8 bases fitting TRBD1. The germline gives CDR1 GTSNPN, CDR2 SVGIG (reference sequence). The CDR3 runs 14 residues. The V gene end was trimmed by 2 bases and the J gene end by 2 bases; junction bases not matched to a gene: 5. The CDR3 DNA reads TGTGCCTGGAGTTTGACAGGGGCGCCCTACGAGCAGTACTTC. Translating gives CAWSLTGAPYEQYF.

The rearrangement links TRBV24-1 to TRBJ2-7; TRBD2 agrees at 11 bases. The V gene end was trimmed by 2 bases and the J gene end by 7 bases; junction bases not matched to a gene: 6. Looked up from germline, CDR1 is KGHDR and CDR2 is SFDVKD. The CDR3 sequence is 15 residues long. CDR3 sequence: CATSDSSGGPGEQYF. The CDR3 DNA follows: TGTGCCACCAGTGATTCTAGCGGGGGGCCAGGGGAGCAGTACTTC.

The rearrangement uses TRBV5-1 and TRBJ1-1; no firm D call. The V end was cut by 5 bases, the J end by 1 base, with 9 bases between. The CDR3 totals 13 residues. Germline V gene data show CDR1 as SGHRS and CDR2 as YFSETQ. CDR3 coding DNA: TGCGCCAGCAGACGACTCCAGAACACTGAAGCTTTCTTT. Protein: CASRRLQNTEAFF.

The rearrangement links TRBV24-1 to TRBJ2-1; the D call may be TRBD1 or TRBD2 (7 bases each). Germline V gene sequence: CDR1 KGHDR, CDR2 SFDVKD. This CDR3 region has 16 residues. The V end was cut by 3 bases, the J end by 5 bases, with 16 bases between. The CDR3: CATSDPGQAGDNEQFF. The CDR3 DNA sequence: TGTGCCACCAGTGATCCTGGACAGGCGGGAGACAATGAGCAGTTCTTC.

The rearrangement uses TRBV6-4 and TRBJ1-6; perhaps TRBD1 as D (5 bases). There are 15 residues in the CDR3. Germline lookup yields CDR1 MRHNA and CDR2 SNTAGT. V was pared by 3 bases and J by 6 bases, with 12 bases between. The CDR3 region is CASSESGTSNSPLHF. The CDR3 bases are TGTGCCAGCAGTGAGTCCGGGACGTCTAATTCACCCCTCCACTTT.

This clone occurred once. The chain couples TRBV25-1 to TRBJ2-1, with 10 bases matching TRBD2. CDR3 length equals 16 residues. CDR1 MGHDK and CDR2 SYGVNS come from the germline V gene. V shed 5 bases and J 8 bases; nucleotides not matched to a gene: 12. CDR3 nucleotide sequence: TGTGCCAGCAGTAACCAAGCGGGGGGGCTACAATATGAGCAGTTCTTC. Its protein is CASSNQAGGLQYEQFF. Looking up the rest from reference TRBV25-1 and TRBJ2-1 gives the full variable domain: EADIYQTPRYLVIGTGKKITLECSQTMGHDKMYWYQQDPGMELHLIHYSYGVNSTEKGDLSSESTVSRIRTEHFPLTLESARPSHTSQYLCASSNQAGGLQYEQFFGPGTRLTVL.

The chain employs TRBV5-6 and TRBJ2-1; TRBD2 aligns across 12 bases. With V trimmed by 4 bases and J by 8 bases, 7 bases remained unmatched. This CDR3 region has 15 residues. Germline loops: CDR1 SGHDT, CDR2 YYEEEE. CDR3 residues: CASSQLAGGVDEQFF. The DNA of the CDR3 is TGTGCCAGCAGCCAACTAGCGGGGGGTGTAGATGAGCAGTTCTTC. The entire variable domain, with the rest obtained from reference TRBV5-6 and TRBJ2-1, is as follows: DAGVTQSPTHLIKTRGQQVTLRCSPKSGHDTVSWYQQALGQGPQFIFQYYEEEERQRGNFPDRFSGHQFPNYSSELNVNALLLGDSALYLCASSQLAGGVDEQFFGPGTRLTVL.

The gene calls are TRBV5-6 and TRBJ2-2, with D unresolved. V dropped 0 bases and J dropped 6 bases, with 9 bases sitting between them. Looked up from germline, CDR1 is SGHDT and CDR2 is YYEEEE. The CDR3 consists of 14 residues. The CDR3, as DNA: TGTGCCAGCAGCTTGGATGTGTCTTCCGGGGAGCTGTTTTTT. Residues: CASSLDVSSGELFF. Combining the CDR3 with reference TRBV5-6 and TRBJ2-2 gives the whole variable domain DAGVTQSPTHLIKTRGQQVTLRCSPKSGHDTVSWYQQALGQGPQFIFQYYEEEERQRGNFPDRFSGHQFPNYSSELNVNALLLGDSALYLCASSLDVSSGELFFGEGSRLTVL.